These 9 T cell receptor beta chains came from one sample sequenced in a study of shared clonotypes between healthy human individuals. The method was immunoSEQ multiplex PCR; TCRdb's version includes in-frame clones alone and lacks a portion of them. Among under 2,500,000 clones, approximately 96% were seen once, and the ten largest hold about 0.13%. The sample taken for sequencing was naive CD4+ T cells sorted from blood. The subset was: CD45RA+ positively selected. The source of these receptors is a man aged 18 to 29 in good health.

The J gene is TRBJ1-3, the V gene TRBV6-1; no clear D. The CDR3 extends over 14 amino acids. The ends were cut back, 3 bases at V and 0 bases at J, with 6 bases in the middle. Germline V lookup: CDR1 MNHNS, CDR2 SASEGT. CDR3 region: CASSDEFSGNTIYF. The CDR3 coding sequence is TGTGCCAGCAGTGACGAATTCTCTGGAAACACCATATATTTT.

The rearrangement joins TRBV18 to TRBJ2-7, with 7 bases fitting TRBD1. CDR3 length: 13 amino acids. V shed 1 base, J shed 5 bases, and the junction held 2 bases outside the gene matches. Germline loops: CDR1 KGHSH, CDR2 LQKENI. This CDR3 reads CASSPRDSHEQYF. The CDR3 bases are TGTGCCAGCTCACCACGGGACAGCCACGAGCAGTACTTC.

J is TRBJ1-4 and V is TRBV7-9; 7 bases line up with TRBD1. V lost 3 bases and J lost 8; bases outside the gene matches: 12. Germline values: CDR1 SEHNR, CDR2 FQNEAQ (reference sequence). This CDR3 is built from 16 residues. DNA of the CDR3: TGTGCCAGCAGCTTTTCATTAGGGGGCGCCAGGGAAAAACTGTTTTTT. Its translation: CASSFSLGGAREKLFF.

The chain recombines TRBV5-6 with TRBJ1-2, with D possibly TRBD1 on 6 matching bases. CDR3 length: 15 amino acids. Trimming removed 3 bases from V and 4 bases from J, with 16 bases in between. The germline V gene encodes CDR1 SGHDT and CDR2 YYEEEE. The CDR3 DNA follows: TGTGCCAGCAGCTCCGGACAGACTCCTACCTATGGCTACACCTTC. This sequence encodes CASSSGQTPTYGYTF.

This clone has a single count. This chain joins TRBV10-3 and TRBJ2-7; D gene unclear. The V end was cut by 8 bases, the J end by 5 bases, with 10 bases between. The CDR3 totals 11 residues. CDR1 ENHRY and CDR2 SYGVKD come from the germline V gene. The CDR3 reads CAILNGDEQYF. The CDR3 DNA is TGTGCCATCCTAAATGGGGACGAGCAGTACTTC.

This rearrangement joins TRBV18 to TRBJ1-1; D not resolved. In germline, CDR1 is KGHSH, CDR2 LQKENI. The V end was cut by 0 bases, the J end by 11 bases, with 16 bases between. This CDR3 is built from 14 residues. DNA of the CDR3: TGTGCCAGCTCACCACCTTCGACCCCCAATCGGGCTTTCTTT. Translated: CASSPPSTPNRAFF. Supplemented by reference TRBV18 and TRBJ1-1, the full variable domain reads NAGVMQNPRHLVRRRGQEARLRCSPMKGHSHVYWYRQLPEEGLKFMVYLQKENIIDESGMPKERFSAEFPKEGPSILRIQQVVRGDSAAYFCASSPPSTPNRAFFGQGTRLTVV.

The chain carries TRBV11-2 and TRBJ2-7; possibly TRBD1 for D (6 bases). V was trimmed by 2 bases and J by 6 bases, leaving 20 bases between them. CDR3 length: 16 amino acids. CDR1 is SGHAT and CDR2 is FQNNGV in the germline V gene. CDR3 sequence (DNA): TGTGCCAGCAGCTTACTCAAAACCGAGCTCAGGGGCGAGCAGTACTTC. Its translation: CASSLLKTELRGEQYF.

The chain employs TRBV10-1 and TRBJ1-2; D call uncertain. Trimming stripped 0 bases from V and 5 bases from J, with 7 bases between. The CDR3 is 13 residues long. Germline V gives CDR1 WNHNN, CDR2 SYGVQD (reference sequence). The CDR3, as DNA: TGCGCCAGCAGTGAGTCCGGGATTTATGGCTACACCTTC. Translation: CASSESGIYGYTF.

This chain links TRBV18 with TRBJ2-7; no clear D gene. In germline, CDR1 is KGHSH, CDR2 LQKENI. CDR3 length equals 16 residues. V shed 3 bases and J shed 1 base, with 16 bases lying between them. CDR3 sequence reads: CASSPVARAGSYEQYF. DNA of the CDR3: TGTGCCAGCTCACCGGTTGCAAGGGCCGGGTCCTACGAGCAGTACTTC.